This record concerns one T cell receptor beta chain sequence. What it binds is unknown. The CDR3 sequence is 14 residues long. The V gene's germline CDR1 is SQVTM and CDR2 ANQGSEA. This record comes from a study of CXCR3-negative and CXCR3-positive naive CD8 T cells. Background on the study: Some 150 million TRB reads in total, about 1.5 +/- 0.3 million per library. Whole-study results and caveats: Memory cells differed in TRBV-TRBJ usage, but naive CXCR3-negative and CXCR3-positive cells had similar usage.

All TRB cDNA libraries came from 5' RACE performed with UMI labels. After re-calling the 5' RACE reads, TCRdb lists one entry per CDR3 protein, DNA absent. The sample totals more than 45,000 distinct CDR3 sequences. This receptor was obtained from a human donor in good health. Some clones in this sample may be carry-over from other donors' samples. The sequencing input was memory CD8+ T cells from blood. V usage is TRBV29-1 and J usage is TRBJ2-3; TCRdb's D gene call, TRBD1, goes unchecked for lack of DNA. CDR3 loop: CSVGGQGFTDTQYF.